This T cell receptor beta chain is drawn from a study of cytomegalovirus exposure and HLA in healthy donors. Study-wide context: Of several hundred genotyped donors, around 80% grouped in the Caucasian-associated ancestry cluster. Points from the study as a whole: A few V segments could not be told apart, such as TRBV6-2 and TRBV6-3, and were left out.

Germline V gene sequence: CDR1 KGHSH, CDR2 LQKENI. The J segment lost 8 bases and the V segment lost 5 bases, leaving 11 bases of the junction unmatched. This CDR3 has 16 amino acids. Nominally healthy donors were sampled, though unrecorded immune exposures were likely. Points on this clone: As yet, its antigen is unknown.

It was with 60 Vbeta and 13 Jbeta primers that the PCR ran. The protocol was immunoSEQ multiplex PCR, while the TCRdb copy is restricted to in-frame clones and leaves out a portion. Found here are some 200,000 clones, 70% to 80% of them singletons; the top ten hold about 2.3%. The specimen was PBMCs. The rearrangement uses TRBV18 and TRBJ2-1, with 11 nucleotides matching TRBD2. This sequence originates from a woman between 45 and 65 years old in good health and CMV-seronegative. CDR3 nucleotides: TGTGCCAGCTCAGTTTTTAGCGGGGGGGCCCTGGATGAGCAGTTCTTC. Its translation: CASSVFSGGALDEQFF.